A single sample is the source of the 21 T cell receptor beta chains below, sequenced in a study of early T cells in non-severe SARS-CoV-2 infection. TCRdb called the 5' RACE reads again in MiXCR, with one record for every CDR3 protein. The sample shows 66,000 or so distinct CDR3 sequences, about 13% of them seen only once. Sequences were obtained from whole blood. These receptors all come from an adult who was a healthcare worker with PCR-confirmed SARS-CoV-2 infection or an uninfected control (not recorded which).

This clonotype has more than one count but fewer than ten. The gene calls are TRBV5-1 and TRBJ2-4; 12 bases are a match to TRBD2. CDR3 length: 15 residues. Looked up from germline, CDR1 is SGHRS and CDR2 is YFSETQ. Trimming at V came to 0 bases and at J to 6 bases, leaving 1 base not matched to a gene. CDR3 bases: TGCGCCAGCAGCTTGGGGGGACTAGCGGGAAACATTCAGTACTTC. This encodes CASSLGGLAGNIQYF. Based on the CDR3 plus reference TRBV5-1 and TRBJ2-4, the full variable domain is KAGVTQTPRYLIKTRGQQVTLSCSPISGHRSVSWYQQTPGQGLQFLFEYFSETQRNKGNFPGRFSGRQFSNSRSEMNVSTLELGDSALYLCASSLGGLAGNIQYFGAGTRLSVL.

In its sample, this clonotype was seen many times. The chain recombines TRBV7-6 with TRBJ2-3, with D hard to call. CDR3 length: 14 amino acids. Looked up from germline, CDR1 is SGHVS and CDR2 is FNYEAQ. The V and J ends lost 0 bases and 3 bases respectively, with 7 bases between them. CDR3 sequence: CASSLALGTDTQYF. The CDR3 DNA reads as TGTGCCAGCAGCTTAGCATTAGGGACAGATACGCAGTATTTT.

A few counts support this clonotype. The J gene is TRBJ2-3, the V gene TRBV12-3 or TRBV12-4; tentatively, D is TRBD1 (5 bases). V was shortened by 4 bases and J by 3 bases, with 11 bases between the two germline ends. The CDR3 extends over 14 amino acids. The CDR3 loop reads CASSSQGRTDTQYF. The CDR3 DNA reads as TGTGCCAGCAGTTCTCAGGGCAGGACAGATACGCAGTATTTT.

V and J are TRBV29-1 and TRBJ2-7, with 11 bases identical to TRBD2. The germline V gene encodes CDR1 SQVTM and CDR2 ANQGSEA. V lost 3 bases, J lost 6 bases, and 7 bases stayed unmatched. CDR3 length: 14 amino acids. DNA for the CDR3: TGCAGCGTTGATCGGCTAGCGGGAGGTCCCGAGCAGTACTTC. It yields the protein CSVDRLAGGPEQYF.

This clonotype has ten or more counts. In DNA, the CDR3 is TGTGCCATCAGTGAGTCAACAGGGGTGACAGATACGCAGTATTTT. This gives the protein CAISESTGVTDTQYF. This chain joins TRBV10-3 and TRBJ2-3; TRBD1 aligns across 7 bases. Germline CDR1 reads ENHRY; CDR2 reads SYGVKD. The V segment lost 0 bases and the J segment 3 bases; nucleotides outside the gene matches: 3. The CDR3 spans 15 residues.

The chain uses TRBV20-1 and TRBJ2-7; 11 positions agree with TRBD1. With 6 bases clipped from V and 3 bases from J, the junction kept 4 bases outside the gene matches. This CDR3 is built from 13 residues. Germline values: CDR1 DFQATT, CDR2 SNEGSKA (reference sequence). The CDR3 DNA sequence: TGCAGTGCAAGGGGGACAGGGGGCTACGAGCAGTACTTC. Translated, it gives CSARGTGGYEQYF.

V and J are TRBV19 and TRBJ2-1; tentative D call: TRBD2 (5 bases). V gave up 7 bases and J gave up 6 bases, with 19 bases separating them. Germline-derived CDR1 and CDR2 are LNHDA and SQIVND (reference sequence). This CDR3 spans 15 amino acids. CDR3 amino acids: CASTSPRPSPNEQFF. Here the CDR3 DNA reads TGTGCCAGTACCTCCCCTCGGCCTAGCCCCAATGAGCAGTTCTTC. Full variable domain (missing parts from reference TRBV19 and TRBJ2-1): DGGITQSPKYLFRKEGQNVTLSCEQNLNHDAMYWYRQDPGQGLRLIYYSQIVNDFQKGDIAEGYSVSREKKESFPLTVTSAQKNPTAFYLCASTSPRPSPNEQFFGPGTRLTVL.

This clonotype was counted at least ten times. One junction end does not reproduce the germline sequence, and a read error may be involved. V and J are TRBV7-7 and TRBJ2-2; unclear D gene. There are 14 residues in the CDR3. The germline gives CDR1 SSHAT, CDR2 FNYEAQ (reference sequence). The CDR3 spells CASSFDRATGELFF. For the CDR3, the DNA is TGTGCTAGCAGCTTCGATCGGGCCACCGGGGAGCTGTTTTTT.

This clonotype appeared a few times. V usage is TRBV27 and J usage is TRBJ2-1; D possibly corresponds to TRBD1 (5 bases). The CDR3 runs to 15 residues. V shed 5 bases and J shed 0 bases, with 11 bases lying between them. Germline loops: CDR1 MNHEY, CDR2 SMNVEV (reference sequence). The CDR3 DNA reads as TGTGCCAGCAGTACCAGGGCGTTCTCCTACAATGAGCAGTTCTTC. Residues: CASSTRAFSYNEQFF.

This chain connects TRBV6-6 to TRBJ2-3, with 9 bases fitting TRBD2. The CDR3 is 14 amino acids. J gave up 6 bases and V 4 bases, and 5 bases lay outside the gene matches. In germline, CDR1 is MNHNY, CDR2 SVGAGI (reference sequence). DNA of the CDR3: TGTGCCAGCAGTTTAGCGGGAGTATGGGATACGCAGTATTTT. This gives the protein CASSLAGVWDTQYF.

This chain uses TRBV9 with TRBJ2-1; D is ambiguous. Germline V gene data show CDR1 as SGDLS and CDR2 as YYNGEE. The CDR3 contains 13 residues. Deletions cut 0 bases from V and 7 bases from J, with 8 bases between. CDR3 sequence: CASSVGRSNEQFF. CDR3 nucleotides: TGTGCCAGCAGCGTAGGTAGGAGTAATGAGCAGTTCTTC.

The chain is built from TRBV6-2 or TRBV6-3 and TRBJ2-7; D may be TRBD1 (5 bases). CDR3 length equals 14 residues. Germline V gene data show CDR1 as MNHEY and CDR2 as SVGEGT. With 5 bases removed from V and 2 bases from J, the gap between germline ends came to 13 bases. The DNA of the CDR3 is TGTGCCAGCAGTCCTTCGGTGACAGCCTACGAGCAGTACTTC. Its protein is CASSPSVTAYEQYF.

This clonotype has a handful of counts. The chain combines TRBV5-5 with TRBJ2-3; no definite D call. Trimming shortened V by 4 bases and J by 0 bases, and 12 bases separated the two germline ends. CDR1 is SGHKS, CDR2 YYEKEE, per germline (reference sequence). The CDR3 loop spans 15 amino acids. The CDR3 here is CASSPILTSTDTQYF. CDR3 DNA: TGTGCCAGCAGCCCAATTTTAACTAGCACAGATACGCAGTATTTT. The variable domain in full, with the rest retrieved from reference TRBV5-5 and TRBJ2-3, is DAGVTQSPTHLIKTRGQQVTLRCSPISGHKSVSWYQQVLGQGPQFIFQYYEKEERGRGNFPDRFSARQFPNYSSELNVNALLLGDSALYLCASSPILTSTDTQYFGPGTRLTVL.

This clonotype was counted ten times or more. The CDR3 bases are TGTGCCAGCCTCCGAGGAGGAGGCCGGAACATTCAGTACTTC. Amino acid sequence: CASLRGGGRNIQYF. The gene calls are TRBV28 and TRBJ2-4, with a tentative D call TRBD2 (5 bases). The CDR3 has 14 amino acids. Germline V gene sequence: CDR1 MDHEN, CDR2 SYDVKM. Trimming pared 8 bases from V and 7 bases from J, leaving 18 bases between.

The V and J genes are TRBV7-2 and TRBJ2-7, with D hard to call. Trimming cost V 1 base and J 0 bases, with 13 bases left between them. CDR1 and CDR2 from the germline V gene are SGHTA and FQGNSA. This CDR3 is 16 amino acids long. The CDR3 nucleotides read TGTGCCAGCAGCTTAGGGTCTCTTAGGAGCTCCTACGAGCAGTACTTC. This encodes CASSLGSLRSSYEQYF.

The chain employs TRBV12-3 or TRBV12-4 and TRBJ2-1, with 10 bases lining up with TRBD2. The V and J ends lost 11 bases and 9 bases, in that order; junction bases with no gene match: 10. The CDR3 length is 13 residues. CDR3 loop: CASGLAVQGEQFF. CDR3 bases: TGTGCCTCCGGACTAGCGGTTCAAGGTGAGCAGTTCTTC.

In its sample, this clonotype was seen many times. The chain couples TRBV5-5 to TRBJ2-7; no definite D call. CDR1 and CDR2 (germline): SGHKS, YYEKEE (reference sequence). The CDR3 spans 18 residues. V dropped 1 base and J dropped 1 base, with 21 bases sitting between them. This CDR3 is CASSLKDGGHLVSYEQYF. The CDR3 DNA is TGTGCCAGCAGCTTGAAAGATGGTGGGCACTTAGTTTCCTACGAGCAGTACTTC.

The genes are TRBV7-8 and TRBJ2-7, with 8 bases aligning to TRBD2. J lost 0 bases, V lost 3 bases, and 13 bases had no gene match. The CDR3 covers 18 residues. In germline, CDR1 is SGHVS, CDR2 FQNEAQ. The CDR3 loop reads CASSFGGASSGSSYEQYF. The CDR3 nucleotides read TGTGCCAGCAGCTTCGGGGGGGCCTCTAGCGGCAGCTCCTACGAGCAGTACTTC.

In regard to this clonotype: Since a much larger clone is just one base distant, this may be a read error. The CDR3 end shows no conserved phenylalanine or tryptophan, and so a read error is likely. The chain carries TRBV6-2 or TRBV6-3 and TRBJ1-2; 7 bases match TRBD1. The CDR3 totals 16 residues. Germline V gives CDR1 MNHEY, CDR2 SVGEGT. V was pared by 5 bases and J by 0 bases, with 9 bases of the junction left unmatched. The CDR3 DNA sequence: TGTGCCAGCAGTACACCCAGGGGGGCACCTAACTATGGCTACACCATC. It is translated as CASSTPRGAPNYGYTI.

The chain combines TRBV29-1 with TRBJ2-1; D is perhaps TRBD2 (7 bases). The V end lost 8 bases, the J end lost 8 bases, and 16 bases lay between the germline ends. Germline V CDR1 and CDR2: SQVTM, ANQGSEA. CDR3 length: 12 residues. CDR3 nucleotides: TGCAGCCTGGCTTGGGGGGGCGATGAGCAGTTCTTC. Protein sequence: CSLAWGGDEQFF.

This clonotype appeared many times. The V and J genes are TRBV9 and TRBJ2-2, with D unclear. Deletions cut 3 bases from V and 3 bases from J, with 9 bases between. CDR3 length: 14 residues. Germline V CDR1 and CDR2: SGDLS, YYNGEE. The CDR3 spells CASSGLQYTGELFF. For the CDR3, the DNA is TGTGCCAGCAGCGGATTACAATACACCGGGGAGCTGTTTTTT.